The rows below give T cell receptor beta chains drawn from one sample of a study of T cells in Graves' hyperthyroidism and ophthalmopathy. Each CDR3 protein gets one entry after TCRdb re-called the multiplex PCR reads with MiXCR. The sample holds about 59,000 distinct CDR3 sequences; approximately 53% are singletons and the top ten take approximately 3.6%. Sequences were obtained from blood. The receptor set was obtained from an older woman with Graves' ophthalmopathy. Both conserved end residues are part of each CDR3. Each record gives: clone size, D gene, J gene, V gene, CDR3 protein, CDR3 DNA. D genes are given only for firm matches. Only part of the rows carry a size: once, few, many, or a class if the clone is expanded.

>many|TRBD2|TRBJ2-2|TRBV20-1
CSARERGAGELFF
TGCAGTGCTAGGGAGCGGGGTGCCGGGGAGCTGTTTTTT
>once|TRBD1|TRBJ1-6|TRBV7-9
CASSLGQAYNSPLHF
TGTGCCAGCAGCTTGGGACAGGCCTATAATTCACCCCTCCACTTT
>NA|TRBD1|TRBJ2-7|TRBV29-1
CSCFGTGGMYEQYF
TGCAGCTGCTTTGGGACAGGGGGGATGTACGAGCAGTACTTC
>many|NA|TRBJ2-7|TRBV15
CATSRDAGNKYSYEQYF
TGTGCCACCAGCAGAGATGCAGGAAATAAGTATTCCTACGAGCAGTACTTC
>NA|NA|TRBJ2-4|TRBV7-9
CASSPTRDLARNIQYF
TGTGCCAGCAGCCCTACCAGGGACTTAGCCAGAAACATTCAGTACTTC
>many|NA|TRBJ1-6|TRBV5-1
CASSLVAGDNSPLHF
TGCGCCAGCAGCTTGGTAGCAGGGGATAATTCACCCCTCCACTTT
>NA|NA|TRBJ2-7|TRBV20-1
CSAAAPGEQYF
TGCAGTGCTGCTGCCCCGGGCGAGCAGTACTTC
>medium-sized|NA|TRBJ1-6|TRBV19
CASSMSIRVGSPLHF
TGTGCCAGTAGTATGTCTATCCGGGTTGGGTCACCCCTCCACTTT
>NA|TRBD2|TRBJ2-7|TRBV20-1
CSARPFSGGVRSYEQYF
TGCAGTGCTAGGCCGTTCAGCGGGGGGGTAAGGTCCTACGAGCAGTACTTC
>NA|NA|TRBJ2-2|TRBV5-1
CASSFRTGAPNTGELFF
TGCGCCAGCAGCTTCCGGACTGGGGCGCCGAACACCGGGGAGCTGTTTTTT
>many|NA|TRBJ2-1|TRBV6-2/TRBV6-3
CASSLIKRAYSYNEQFF
TGTGCCAGCAGTCTCATTAAGCGGGCCTACTCCTACAATGAGCAGTTCTTC
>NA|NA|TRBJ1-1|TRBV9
CASSVSGVGTEAFF
TGTGCCAGCAGCGTATCAGGGGTGGGCACTGAAGCTTTCTTT
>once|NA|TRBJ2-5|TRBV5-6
CASSLVGTEETQYF
TGTGCCAGCAGCTTGGTTGGCACAGAAGAGACCCAGTACTTC
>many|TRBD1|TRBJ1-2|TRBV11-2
CASRRPGQGDYGYTF
TGTGCCAGCAGACGCCCGGGACAGGGGGATTATGGCTACACCTTC
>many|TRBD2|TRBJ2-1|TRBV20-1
CSASPSGRMLNEQFF
TGCAGTGCTAGCCCCAGCGGGAGAATGTTAAATGAGCAGTTCTTC
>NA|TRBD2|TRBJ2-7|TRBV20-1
CSAAAQVGTSDYEQYF
TGCAGTGCTGCTGCCCAGGTCGGGACTAGCGACTACGAGCAGTACTTC
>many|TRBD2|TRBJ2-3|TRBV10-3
CAITQGREGGADTQYF
TGTGCCATCACTCAGGGGCGGGAGGGCGGTGCAGATACGCAGTATTTT
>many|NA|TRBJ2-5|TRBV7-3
CASSPGGGFEETQYF
TGTGCCAGCAGTCCTGGAGGGGGGTTTGAAGAGACCCAGTACTTC
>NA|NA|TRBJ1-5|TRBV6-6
CASSSRKNQPQHF
TGTGCCAGCAGCTCCCGGAAAAATCAGCCCCAGCATTTT
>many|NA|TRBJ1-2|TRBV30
CAWKILEDGYTF
TGTGCCTGGAAGATTTTGGAGGATGGCTACACCTTC
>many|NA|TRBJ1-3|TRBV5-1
CASSLEGSSGNTIYF
TGCGCCAGCAGCTTGGAGGGTAGCTCTGGAAACACCATATATTTT
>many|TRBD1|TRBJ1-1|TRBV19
CASRRDRVETEAFF
TGTGCCAGTAGGCGGGACAGGGTGGAAACTGAAGCTTTCTTT
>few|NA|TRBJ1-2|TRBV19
CASSKEGLDGYTF
TGTGCCAGTAGCAAAGAGGGGTTGGATGGCTACACCTTC
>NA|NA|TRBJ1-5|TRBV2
CASRDLMATENQHF
TGTGCCAGCAGGGACCTGATGGCCACGGAGAATCAGCATTTT
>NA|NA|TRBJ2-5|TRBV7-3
CASSLSQYF
TGTGCCAGCAGCTTATCCCAGTACTTC
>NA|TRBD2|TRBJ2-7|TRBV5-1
CASSLGGLAGGQYF
TGCGCCAGCAGCTTGGGGGGACTAGCGGGAGGGCAGTACTTC
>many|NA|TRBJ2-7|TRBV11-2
CASSSSLGTGEQYF
TGTGCCAGCAGCTCCTCTCTAGGAACGGGCGAGCAGTACTTC
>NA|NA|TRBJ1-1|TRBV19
CASSTKVNTEASF
TGTGCCAGTAGCACGAAGGTGAACACTGAAGCTTCCTTT
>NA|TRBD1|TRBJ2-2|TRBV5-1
CASSSGQGNTGELFF
TGCGCCAGCAGCTCTGGACAGGGAAACACCGGGGAGCTGTTTTTT
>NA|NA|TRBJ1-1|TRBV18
CASSPPTGRATEAFF
TGTGCCAGCTCACCGCCGACGGGGAGGGCAACTGAAGCTTTCTTT
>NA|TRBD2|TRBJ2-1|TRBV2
CASSEWLAGEQFF
TGTGCCAGCAGTGAATGGCTAGCGGGGGAGCAGTTCTTC
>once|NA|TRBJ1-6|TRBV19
CASTRGAGSPLHF
TGTGCCAGTACCCGGGGGGCAGGGTCACCCCTCCACTTT
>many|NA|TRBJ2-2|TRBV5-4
CASSPLPAGELFF
TGTGCCAGCAGCCCACTTCCCGCCGGGGAGCTGTTTTTT
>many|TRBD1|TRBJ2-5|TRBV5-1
CASTDRVSGETQYF
TGCGCCAGCACGGACAGGGTTAGCGGAGAGACCCAGTACTTC
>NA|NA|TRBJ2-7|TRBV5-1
CAGSPGRGGGDYEQYF
TGCGCCGGCAGCCCGGGGCGAGGGGGGGGCGACTACGAGCAGTACTTC
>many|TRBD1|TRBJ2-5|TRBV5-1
CASSLGDRVWETQYF
TGCGCCAGCAGCTTGGGAGACAGGGTGTGGGAGACCCAGTACTTC
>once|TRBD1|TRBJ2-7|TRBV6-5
CASSGDRDVEQYF
TGTGCCAGCAGTGGGGACAGGGATGTCGAGCAGTACTTC
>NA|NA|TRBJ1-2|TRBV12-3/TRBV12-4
CASSLQGYGYTF
TGTGCCAGCAGTTTACAGGGCTATGGCTACACCTTC
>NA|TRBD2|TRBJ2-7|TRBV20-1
CSAPWWSAGGPVEQYF
TGCAGTGCTCCCTGGTGGTCGGCGGGGGGGCCGGTTGAGCAGTACTTC
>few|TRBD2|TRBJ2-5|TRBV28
CASSPPSGGAETQYF
TGTGCCAGCAGTCCTCCTAGCGGGGGGGCAGAGACCCAGTACTTC
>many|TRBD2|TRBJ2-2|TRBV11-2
CASSLVAGWAGELFF
TGTGCCAGCAGCTTAGTAGCGGGATGGGCCGGGGAGCTGTTTTTT
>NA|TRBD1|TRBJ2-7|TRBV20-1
CSARDRPRGPGNSYEQYF
TGCAGTGCTAGAGATAGACCCAGGGGGCCCGGGAACTCCTACGAGCAGTACTTC
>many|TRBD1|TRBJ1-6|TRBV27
CASMWRVSDRGRNSPLHF
TGTGCCAGCATGTGGCGGGTCTCGGACAGGGGTAGGAATTCACCCCTCCACTTT
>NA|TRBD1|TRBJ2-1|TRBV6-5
CASSPTGGRDEQFF
TGTGCCAGCAGCCCGACAGGGGGCAGGGATGAGCAGTTCTTC
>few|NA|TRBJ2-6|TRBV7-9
CASSSTGIVAGANVLTF
TGTGCCAGCAGCTCTACAGGGATAGTTGCCGGGGCCAACGTCCTGACTTTC
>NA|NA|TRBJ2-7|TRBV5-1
CASSQVGLAGGKSNEQYF
TGCGCCAGCAGCCAAGTAGGACTAGCAGGGGGTAAATCCAACGAGCAGTACTTC
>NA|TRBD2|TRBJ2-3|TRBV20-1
CSATSGGEGRDTQYF
TGCAGTGCCACCAGCGGGGGCGAGGGACGGGATACGCAGTATTTT
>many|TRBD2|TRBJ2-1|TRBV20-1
CSARLTRGLAGFSSYNEQFF
TGCAGTGCTAGACTTACACGCGGACTAGCGGGTTTCAGCTCCTACAATGAGCAGTTCTTC
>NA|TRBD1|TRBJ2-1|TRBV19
CASGGWDRAGDEQFF
TGTGCCAGTGGGGGATGGGACAGGGCTGGGGATGAGCAGTTCTTC